The 23 T cell receptor beta chains below come from one sample, sequenced in a study of cytomegalovirus exposure and HLA in healthy donors. Primers for the PCR totalled 60 Vbeta and 13 Jbeta. Assay: immunoSEQ multiplex PCR; the TCRdb copy retains only in-frame clones and omits some. The sample contains just over 150,000 clones, around 88% of which appear only once. Input material: PBMCs. All receptors derive from a young woman in good health and CMV-seronegative.

The chain couples TRBV28 to TRBJ1-1; D is undetermined. The CDR3 is made up of 13 amino acids. The V end was cut by 2 bases, the J end by 6 bases, with 10 bases between. Germline assignment: CDR1 MDHEN and CDR2 SYDVKM. The CDR3 is CASSLAGGPEAFF. CDR3 nucleotide sequence: TGTGCCAGCAGTTTAGCGGGAGGGCCTGAAGCTTTCTTT.

This clone has only one observation. V gene TRBV9 combines with J gene TRBJ1-5; 7 positions match TRBD1. CDR1 SGDLS and CDR2 YYNGEE come from the germline V gene. The CDR3 consists of 18 residues. With 10 bases clipped from V and 5 bases from J, the junction kept 24 bases outside the gene matches. The CDR3 DNA follows: TGTGCCGTAGAAGCTAGTGCGACAGGGATCGGGGGGGATCAGCCCCAGCATTTT. This gives the protein CAVEASATGIGGDQPQHF.

A single count supports this clone. The rearrangement links TRBV2 to TRBJ1-6, with D uncertain. Deletions cut 8 bases from V and 7 bases from J, with 18 bases between. The CDR3 is 15 residues long. Per the germline V gene, CDR1 is SNHLY and CDR2 is FYNNEI. The DNA of the CDR3 is TGTGCCAGCCAACTAGAATCAGGACGGAATTCACCCCTCCACTTT. This sequence encodes CASQLESGRNSPLHF.

This rearrangement joins TRBV2 to TRBJ1-1, with D possibly matching TRBD1 (6 bases). CDR3 length equals 18 residues. CDR1 is SNHLY and CDR2 is FYNNEI in the germline V gene. V was shortened by 7 bases and J by 5 bases, with 29 bases between the two germline ends. CDR3 DNA sequence: TGTGCCAGCACCGAAGGGGGTAGGGCAGGCCTTGAATGGACTGAAGCTTTCTTT. This encodes CASTEGGRAGLEWTEAFF.

CDR3 bases: TGTGCCAGCAGTTTTAACAGGGGGTTAGATACGCAGTATTTT. This codes for CASSFNRGLDTQYF. The chain recombines TRBV27 with TRBJ2-3, with 8 bases aligning to TRBD1. Germline CDR1 and CDR2: MNHEY and SMNVEV (reference sequence). The CDR3 length is 14 residues. The trim removed 3 bases at V and 5 bases at J, leaving 4 bases unmatched.

The chain links TRBV6-1 to TRBJ2-7, with no clear D. The CDR3 is 13 amino acids. V shed 2 bases and J shed 2 bases, with 7 bases lying between them. Per germline, CDR1 MNHNS and CDR2 SASEGT. The DNA for the CDR3 is TGTGCCAGCAGTGAAAGCGTCCCCTACGAGCAGTACTTC. Translated, it gives CASSESVPYEQYF.

This chain uses TRBV7-9 with TRBJ2-7; D is unclear. This CDR3 contains 15 residues. Trimming cost V 1 base and J 2 bases, with 12 bases left between them. Germline loops: CDR1 SEHNR, CDR2 FQNEAQ (reference sequence). The CDR3 coding sequence is TGTGCCAGCAGCTTAGATCAGCGAAGAACCTACGAGCAGTACTTC. This encodes CASSLDQRRTYEQYF.

This clone has only a few counts. The chain employs TRBV28 and TRBJ2-1, with TRBD2 identical over 7 bases. Germline V gene sequence: CDR1 MDHEN, CDR2 SYDVKM. CDR3 size: 16 residues. The V gene end was trimmed by 2 bases and the J gene end by 2 bases; junction bases not matched to a gene: 6. CDR3 nucleotide sequence: TGTGCCAGCAGTTTACATAGCGGGTTTCCCTACAATGAGCAGTTCTTC. This sequence encodes CASSLHSGFPYNEQFF.

The chain is built from TRBV19 and TRBJ1-2; no reliable D call. CDR1 is LNHDA, CDR2 SQIVND, per germline (reference sequence). V was pared by 3 bases and J by 6 bases, with 5 bases between. This CDR3 is 11 amino acids long. CDR3 sequence (DNA): TGTGCCAGTAGTATTTCCAATGGCTACACCTTC. It yields the protein CASSISNGYTF.

The rearrangement links TRBV2 to TRBJ2-7; 7 positions agree with TRBD1. The CDR3 covers 15 residues. The V gene's germline CDR1 is SNHLY and CDR2 FYNNEI. Unmatched junction bases numbered 10, after V lost 5 bases and J lost 3 bases. CDR3 loop: CASSPRQGQLYEQYF. The CDR3 DNA follows: TGTGCCAGCAGTCCTCGACAGGGTCAACTCTACGAGCAGTACTTC. Combining the CDR3 with reference TRBV2 and TRBJ2-7 gives the whole variable domain EPEVTQTPSHQVTQMGQEVILRCVPISNHLYFYWYRQILGQKVEFLVSFYNNEISEKSEIFDDQFSVERPDGSNFTLKIRSTKLEDSAMYFCASSPRQGQLYEQYFGPGTRLTVT.

The chain uses TRBV28 and TRBJ2-7, with 8 bases aligning to TRBD1. The junction had 4 bases not matched to a gene; V was cut back by 6 bases and J by 3 bases. This CDR3 spans 13 amino acids. Per germline, CDR1 MDHEN and CDR2 SYDVKM. The CDR3 sequence: CASSPGQGYEQYF. CDR3 nucleotides: TGTGCCAGCAGCCCAGGACAGGGCTACGAGCAGTACTTC.

The chain carries TRBV21-1 and TRBJ2-2; TRBD2 reflects the table's D call only, with no check against the DNA. TRBV21-1 is shown as a pseudogene. The CDR3 length is 12 residues. The CDR3 nucleotides are TGTGCCAGCAGTAGCGGCACCGGGGAGCTGTTTTTT. Encoded protein: CASSSGTGELFF.

The genes are TRBV9 and TRBJ1-2; a possible D gene is TRBD1 (6 bases). The CDR3 loop spans 14 amino acids. V lost 2 bases and J 4 bases, leaving 12 bases between the germline ends. Germline loops: CDR1 SGDLS, CDR2 YYNGEE. CDR3: CASSVGGPAYGYTF. The CDR3 nucleotides are TGTGCCAGCAGCGTCGGGGGGCCGGCCTATGGCTACACCTTC.

This chain connects TRBV9 to TRBJ1-3; the match to TRBD1 covers 9 bases. This CDR3 has 16 amino acids. Germline CDR1 and CDR2: SGDLS and YYNGEE. V lost 4 bases and J lost 3; bases outside the gene matches: 8. The CDR3 protein is CASSRDREGLGNTIYF. The CDR3 nucleotides are TGTGCCAGCAGCCGGGACAGGGAGGGTCTTGGAAACACCATATATTTT.

A single count supports this clone. The rearrangement joins TRBV6-6 to TRBJ1-2, with 8 positions matching TRBD1. Germline lookup yields CDR1 MNHNY and CDR2 SVGAGI (reference sequence). The V segment lost 7 bases and the J segment 6 bases; nucleotides outside the gene matches: 10. This CDR3 contains 14 residues. For the CDR3, the DNA is TGTGCCAGCACCGGATCGGACAGGGAGCATGGCTACACCTTC. It specifies CASTGSDREHGYTF.

This clone was seen once. The CDR3 protein is CAISSGGDGNQPQHF. The CDR3 nucleotides read TGTGCCATCAGCTCGGGGGGGGATGGCAATCAGCCCCAGCATTTT. The genes are TRBV10-3 and TRBJ1-5; D is possibly TRBD1 (5 bases). This CDR3 has 15 amino acids. Between the trimmed V and J ends, which lost 6 bases and 2 bases, there was a span of 14 bases. CDR1 and CDR2 from the germline V gene are ENHRY and SYGVKD.

This rearrangement joins TRBV7-9 to TRBJ2-3; 7 bases agree with TRBD2. Germline V lookup: CDR1 SEHNR, CDR2 FQNEAQ (reference sequence). Trimming took 5 bases from V and 0 from J; bases not matched to a gene: 8. This CDR3 is 16 amino acids long. CDR3 bases: TGTGCCAGCAGCCTCAAAGCGGGAAGCAGCACAGATACGCAGTATTTT. This gives the protein CASSLKAGSSTDTQYF. Variable domain in full (rest from reference TRBV7-9 and TRBJ2-3): DTGVSQNPRHKITKRGQNVTFRCDPISEHNRLYWYRQTLGQGPEFLTYFQNEAQLEKSRLLSDRFSAERPKGSFSTLEIQRTEQGDSAMYLCASSLKAGSSTDTQYFGPGTRLTVL.

The chain is built from TRBV19 and TRBJ1-2, with D possibly matching TRBD1 (6 bases). V lost 4 bases and J 0 bases, leaving 15 bases between the germline ends. The length of the CDR3 is 16 residues. Germline V CDR1 and CDR2: LNHDA, SQIVND (reference sequence). The CDR3: CASSRAGAPANYGYTF. The CDR3 DNA follows: TGTGCCAGTAGTAGGGCAGGGGCCCCAGCTAACTATGGCTACACCTTC.

The V and J genes are TRBV9 and TRBJ2-7, with 7 bases aligning to TRBD1. Germline V lookup: CDR1 SGDLS, CDR2 YYNGEE. V lost 0 bases and J lost 5; bases outside the gene matches: 5. The CDR3 is 14 residues long. The CDR3 region is CASSVGQGVDEQYF. The CDR3 DNA follows: TGTGCCAGCAGCGTAGGACAGGGAGTCGACGAGCAGTACTTC.

CDR3 sequence reads: CASSNRQLTYEQYF. The CDR3 region has the DNA TGTGCCAGCAGCAACAGGCAGCTGACCTACGAGCAGTACTTC. The chain is built from TRBV21-1 and TRBJ2-7; TRBD1, the table's D call, was not compared with the DNA. TRBV21-1 represents a pseudogene. The CDR3 runs 14 residues.

The rearrangement joins TRBV11-1 to TRBJ1-2; TRBD1 matches at 10 bases. The length of the CDR3 is 15 residues. CDR1 and CDR2 (germline): SGHAT, FQDESV (reference sequence). The J segment lost 1 base and the V segment lost 5 bases, leaving 4 bases of the junction unmatched. The CDR3 DNA follows: TGTGCCAGCAGCAATCGGGACAGGGGTAACTATGGCTACACCTTC. It is translated as CASSNRDRGNYGYTF.

This rearrangement joins TRBV9 to TRBJ1-1; D possibly corresponds to TRBD1 (5 bases). Looked up from germline, CDR1 is SGDLS and CDR2 is YYNGEE. Trimming left V 3 bases short and J 3 bases short, with 12 bases between. The CDR3 contains 14 residues. In DNA, the CDR3 is TGTGCCAGCAGCGCCCCAGGGAGGCACACTGAAGCTTTCTTT. This codes for CASSAPGRHTEAFF.

The chain employs TRBV30 and TRBJ1-2, with unresolved D. The CDR3 length is 11 residues. The V end was cut by 0 bases, the J end by 9 bases, with 8 bases between. In germline, CDR1 is GTSNPN, CDR2 SVGIG (reference sequence). CDR3 loop: CAWSVPVRYTF. The CDR3, as DNA: TGTGCCTGGAGTGTCCCGGTGCGCTACACCTTC.